A selection of T cell receptor beta chains follows, all from one sample in a study of shared clonotypes between healthy human individuals. TCRdb's table, derived via immunoSEQ multiplex PCR, lists solely in-frame clones and lacks some. The profile shows about 2.3 million clones, 85% to 95% of them singletons. Sequenced sample: naive CD4+ T cells from PBMCs. These receptors all stem from a young man in good health. Some clones in this sample may be carry-over from other donors' samples. Each CDR3 is given with its conserved first and last residue. D genes are given only for firm matches. Where a row states a size, it is once, few, many or the class of an expanded clone; other rows omit it.

d_call,j_call,cdr3_length,v_call,clone_size,cdr3_nt,cdr3_aa
.,TRBJ2-3,16,TRBV5-1,.,TGCGCCAGCAGCTATGCGGGACCCGAACTCACAGATACGCAGTATTTT,CASSYAGPELTDTQYF
TRBD1,TRBJ2-6,17,TRBV7-9,.,TGTGCCAGCAGCTTTGGACAGGGTCTGGCTGGGGCCAACGTCCTGACTTTC,CASSFGQGLAGANVLTF
TRBD2,TRBJ2-3,15,TRBV7-3,.,TGTGCCAGCAGCTTAACAGCGGGAGGCACAGATACGCAGTATTTT,CASSLTAGGTDTQYF
.,TRBJ1-2,13,TRBV7-8,.,TGTGCCAGCAGCTCCCGGGACCACTATGGCTACACCTTC,CASSSRDHYGYTF
.,TRBJ2-1,14,TRBV11-3,.,TGTGCCAGCAGCTCGGGAGCCCAGTGGGATGAGCAGTTCTTC,CASSSGAQWDEQFF
.,TRBJ2-7,11,TRBV20-1,.,TGCAGTGCTGAGGACCACTACGAGCAGTACTTC,CSAEDHYEQYF
TRBD2,TRBJ2-1,13,TRBV30,.,TGTGCCATTGGACTAGCGGGATATAGGGAGCAGTTCTTC,CAIGLAGYREQFF
TRBD1,TRBJ1-1,19,TRBV11-2,.,TGTGCCAGCAGATCGTTATCTGGGACAGGGGGCCGTCGGGCTAGTGAAGCTTTCTTT,CASRSLSGTGGRRASEAFF
.,TRBJ2-4,13,TRBV6-5,.,TGTGCCAGCAGTTTCCCGGGATCCCCAATTCAGTACTTC,CASSFPGSPIQYF
.,TRBJ2-3,13,TRBV9,few,TGTGCCAGCAGCCCCCAGAGCACAGATACGCAGTATTTT,CASSPQSTDTQYF
.,TRBJ1-6,16,TRBV7-9,.,TGTGCCAGCACCAACAGCGGTAGCTCCTATAATTCACCCCTCCACTTT,CASTNSGSSYNSPLHF
.,TRBJ2-1,11,TRBV2,.,TGTGCCAGCAGTGAAACTAGCCCGCCGTTCTTC,CASSETSPPFF
TRBD2,TRBJ2-7,15,TRBV5-4,.,TGTGCCAGCAGCTTGGAAGTAGCGGGAGCCCACGAGCAGTACTTC,CASSLEVAGAHEQYF
TRBD2,TRBJ2-7,14,TRBV2,.,TGTGCCAGCAGTTTTAGCGGGAGATTCTACGAGCAGTACTTC,CASSFSGRFYEQYF
TRBD2,TRBJ2-1,17,TRBV5-1,.,TGCGCCAGCAGCCGGGGACTAGCGGGACTTTCCTACAATGAGCAGTTCTTC,CASSRGLAGLSYNEQFF
.,TRBJ2-3,14,TRBV28,.,TGTGCCGATGGCACACCTCGTGGCACAGATACGCAGTATTTT,CADGTPRGTDTQYF
.,TRBJ2-7,15,TRBV7-2,.,TGTGCCAGCAGCGCCAGTCGAATCCCATCCTACGAGCAGTACTTC,CASSASRIPSYEQYF
.,TRBJ2-2,16,TRBV28,.,TGTGCCAGCAGTTTCCTAGCGACCGCGAACACCGGGGAGCTGTTTTTT,CASSFLATANTGELFF
TRBD2,TRBJ2-2,17,TRBV18,.,TGTGCCAGCTCACCTTCACGGACTAGCGGGTACACCGGGGAGCTGTTTTTT,CASSPSRTSGYTGELFF
.,TRBJ2-6,18,TRBV28,.,TGTGCCAGCAGTTTAGGGCTAGCCCAAAGAGGTAGGGCCAACGTCCTGACTTTC,CASSLGLAQRGRANVLTF
.,TRBJ2-1,11,TRBV28,.,TGTGCCAGCAGTTGGAGGGATGAGCAGTTCTTC,CASSWRDEQFF
TRBD2,TRBJ2-1,16,TRBV10-3,.,TGTGCCATCATGGACCTTAGCGGGGGGGCCTACAATGAGCAGTTCTTC,CAIMDLSGGAYNEQFF
TRBD2,TRBJ2-1,17,TRBV11-1,once,TGTGCCAGCAGTACACGGTTGGGGACTAGCGCCTACAATGAGCAGTTCTTC,CASSTRLGTSAYNEQFF
.,TRBJ1-1,13,TRBV11-3,.,TGTGCCAGCAGCTTAGATAGGAGTGGTGAAGCTTTCTTT,CASSLDRSGEAFF
.,TRBJ1-1,15,TRBV6-5,.,TGTGCCAGCAGGAGGGTGCCTACGGGGAACACTGAAGCTTTCTTT,CASRRVPTGNTEAFF
.,TRBJ2-1,16,TRBV5-1,once,TGCGCCAGCAGCCGGGGAGCGGAAACCTCCTACAATGAGCAGTTCTTC,CASSRGAETSYNEQFF
TRBD1,TRBJ1-1,12,TRBV2,.,TGTGCCAGCAGAGGGACAGTAAATAGCGCTTTCTTT,CASRGTVNSAFF
.,TRBJ2-7,12,TRBV25-1,.,TGTGCCAGCAGTGATTGGACACTCGAGCAGTACTTC,CASSDWTLEQYF
.,TRBJ2-6,15,TRBV2,.,TGTGCCAGCAGCCTGGAAGCATCTGGGGCCAACGTCCTGACTTTC,CASSLEASGANVLTF
.,TRBJ1-5,15,TRBV28,.,TGTGCCAGCACCAAACCCCAGGGACACCATCAGCCCCAGCATTTT,CASTKPQGHHQPQHF
.,TRBJ2-7,14,TRBV7-2,.,TGTGCCAGCAGCTTCGGACAAACGGTCCTTGGGCAGTACTTC,CASSFGQTVLGQYF
TRBD2,TRBJ2-3,16,TRBV10-1,.,TGCGCCAGCAGCCAGGGACTAGCGGGAACTGACGATACGCAGTATTTT,CASSQGLAGTDDTQYF
.,TRBJ1-1,14,TRBV5-1,.,TGCGCCAGCAGCTTGCAGACAGCGAACACTGAAGCTTTCTTT,CASSLQTANTEAFF
TRBD1,TRBJ2-5,15,TRBV5-1,.,TGCGCCAGCAGCTCATGGACAGGGGTCCAAGAGACCCAGTACTTC,CASSSWTGVQETQYF
.,TRBJ1-6,16,TRBV10-3,.,TGTGCCATCAGTGAAGGGCAGGGCCTGGAGAATTCACCCCTCCACTTT,CAISEGQGLENSPLHF
.,TRBJ2-1,15,TRBV9,.,TGTGCCAGCAGCGTAGGGGCTAGCGAGTACAATGAGCAGTTCTTC,CASSVGASEYNEQFF
.,TRBJ2-7,16,TRBV5-4,.,TGTGCCAGCAGCTTGGCCGGGAGCAAAGGGACCCACGAGCAGTACTTC,CASSLAGSKGTHEQYF
TRBD2,TRBJ2-5,18,TRBV9,.,TGTGCCAGCAGCGTCTACCCAACCTCTAGCGGGAGAGCTGTGACCCAGTACTTC,CASSVYPTSSGRAVTQYF
.,TRBJ1-2,18,TRBV19,.,TGTGCCAGTAGTATAAAAGGGAATAGCCTGACAGCTAACTATGGCTACACCTTC,CASSIKGNSLTANYGYTF
TRBD1,TRBJ1-5,13,TRBV6-5,.,TGTGCCAGCAGGGCTACAGGGGATCAGCCCCAGCATTTT,CASRATGDQPQHF
.,TRBJ2-3,14,TRBV5-1,once,TGCGCCAGCAGCTTGCGACAAGCCACAGATACGCAGTATTTT,CASSLRQATDTQYF